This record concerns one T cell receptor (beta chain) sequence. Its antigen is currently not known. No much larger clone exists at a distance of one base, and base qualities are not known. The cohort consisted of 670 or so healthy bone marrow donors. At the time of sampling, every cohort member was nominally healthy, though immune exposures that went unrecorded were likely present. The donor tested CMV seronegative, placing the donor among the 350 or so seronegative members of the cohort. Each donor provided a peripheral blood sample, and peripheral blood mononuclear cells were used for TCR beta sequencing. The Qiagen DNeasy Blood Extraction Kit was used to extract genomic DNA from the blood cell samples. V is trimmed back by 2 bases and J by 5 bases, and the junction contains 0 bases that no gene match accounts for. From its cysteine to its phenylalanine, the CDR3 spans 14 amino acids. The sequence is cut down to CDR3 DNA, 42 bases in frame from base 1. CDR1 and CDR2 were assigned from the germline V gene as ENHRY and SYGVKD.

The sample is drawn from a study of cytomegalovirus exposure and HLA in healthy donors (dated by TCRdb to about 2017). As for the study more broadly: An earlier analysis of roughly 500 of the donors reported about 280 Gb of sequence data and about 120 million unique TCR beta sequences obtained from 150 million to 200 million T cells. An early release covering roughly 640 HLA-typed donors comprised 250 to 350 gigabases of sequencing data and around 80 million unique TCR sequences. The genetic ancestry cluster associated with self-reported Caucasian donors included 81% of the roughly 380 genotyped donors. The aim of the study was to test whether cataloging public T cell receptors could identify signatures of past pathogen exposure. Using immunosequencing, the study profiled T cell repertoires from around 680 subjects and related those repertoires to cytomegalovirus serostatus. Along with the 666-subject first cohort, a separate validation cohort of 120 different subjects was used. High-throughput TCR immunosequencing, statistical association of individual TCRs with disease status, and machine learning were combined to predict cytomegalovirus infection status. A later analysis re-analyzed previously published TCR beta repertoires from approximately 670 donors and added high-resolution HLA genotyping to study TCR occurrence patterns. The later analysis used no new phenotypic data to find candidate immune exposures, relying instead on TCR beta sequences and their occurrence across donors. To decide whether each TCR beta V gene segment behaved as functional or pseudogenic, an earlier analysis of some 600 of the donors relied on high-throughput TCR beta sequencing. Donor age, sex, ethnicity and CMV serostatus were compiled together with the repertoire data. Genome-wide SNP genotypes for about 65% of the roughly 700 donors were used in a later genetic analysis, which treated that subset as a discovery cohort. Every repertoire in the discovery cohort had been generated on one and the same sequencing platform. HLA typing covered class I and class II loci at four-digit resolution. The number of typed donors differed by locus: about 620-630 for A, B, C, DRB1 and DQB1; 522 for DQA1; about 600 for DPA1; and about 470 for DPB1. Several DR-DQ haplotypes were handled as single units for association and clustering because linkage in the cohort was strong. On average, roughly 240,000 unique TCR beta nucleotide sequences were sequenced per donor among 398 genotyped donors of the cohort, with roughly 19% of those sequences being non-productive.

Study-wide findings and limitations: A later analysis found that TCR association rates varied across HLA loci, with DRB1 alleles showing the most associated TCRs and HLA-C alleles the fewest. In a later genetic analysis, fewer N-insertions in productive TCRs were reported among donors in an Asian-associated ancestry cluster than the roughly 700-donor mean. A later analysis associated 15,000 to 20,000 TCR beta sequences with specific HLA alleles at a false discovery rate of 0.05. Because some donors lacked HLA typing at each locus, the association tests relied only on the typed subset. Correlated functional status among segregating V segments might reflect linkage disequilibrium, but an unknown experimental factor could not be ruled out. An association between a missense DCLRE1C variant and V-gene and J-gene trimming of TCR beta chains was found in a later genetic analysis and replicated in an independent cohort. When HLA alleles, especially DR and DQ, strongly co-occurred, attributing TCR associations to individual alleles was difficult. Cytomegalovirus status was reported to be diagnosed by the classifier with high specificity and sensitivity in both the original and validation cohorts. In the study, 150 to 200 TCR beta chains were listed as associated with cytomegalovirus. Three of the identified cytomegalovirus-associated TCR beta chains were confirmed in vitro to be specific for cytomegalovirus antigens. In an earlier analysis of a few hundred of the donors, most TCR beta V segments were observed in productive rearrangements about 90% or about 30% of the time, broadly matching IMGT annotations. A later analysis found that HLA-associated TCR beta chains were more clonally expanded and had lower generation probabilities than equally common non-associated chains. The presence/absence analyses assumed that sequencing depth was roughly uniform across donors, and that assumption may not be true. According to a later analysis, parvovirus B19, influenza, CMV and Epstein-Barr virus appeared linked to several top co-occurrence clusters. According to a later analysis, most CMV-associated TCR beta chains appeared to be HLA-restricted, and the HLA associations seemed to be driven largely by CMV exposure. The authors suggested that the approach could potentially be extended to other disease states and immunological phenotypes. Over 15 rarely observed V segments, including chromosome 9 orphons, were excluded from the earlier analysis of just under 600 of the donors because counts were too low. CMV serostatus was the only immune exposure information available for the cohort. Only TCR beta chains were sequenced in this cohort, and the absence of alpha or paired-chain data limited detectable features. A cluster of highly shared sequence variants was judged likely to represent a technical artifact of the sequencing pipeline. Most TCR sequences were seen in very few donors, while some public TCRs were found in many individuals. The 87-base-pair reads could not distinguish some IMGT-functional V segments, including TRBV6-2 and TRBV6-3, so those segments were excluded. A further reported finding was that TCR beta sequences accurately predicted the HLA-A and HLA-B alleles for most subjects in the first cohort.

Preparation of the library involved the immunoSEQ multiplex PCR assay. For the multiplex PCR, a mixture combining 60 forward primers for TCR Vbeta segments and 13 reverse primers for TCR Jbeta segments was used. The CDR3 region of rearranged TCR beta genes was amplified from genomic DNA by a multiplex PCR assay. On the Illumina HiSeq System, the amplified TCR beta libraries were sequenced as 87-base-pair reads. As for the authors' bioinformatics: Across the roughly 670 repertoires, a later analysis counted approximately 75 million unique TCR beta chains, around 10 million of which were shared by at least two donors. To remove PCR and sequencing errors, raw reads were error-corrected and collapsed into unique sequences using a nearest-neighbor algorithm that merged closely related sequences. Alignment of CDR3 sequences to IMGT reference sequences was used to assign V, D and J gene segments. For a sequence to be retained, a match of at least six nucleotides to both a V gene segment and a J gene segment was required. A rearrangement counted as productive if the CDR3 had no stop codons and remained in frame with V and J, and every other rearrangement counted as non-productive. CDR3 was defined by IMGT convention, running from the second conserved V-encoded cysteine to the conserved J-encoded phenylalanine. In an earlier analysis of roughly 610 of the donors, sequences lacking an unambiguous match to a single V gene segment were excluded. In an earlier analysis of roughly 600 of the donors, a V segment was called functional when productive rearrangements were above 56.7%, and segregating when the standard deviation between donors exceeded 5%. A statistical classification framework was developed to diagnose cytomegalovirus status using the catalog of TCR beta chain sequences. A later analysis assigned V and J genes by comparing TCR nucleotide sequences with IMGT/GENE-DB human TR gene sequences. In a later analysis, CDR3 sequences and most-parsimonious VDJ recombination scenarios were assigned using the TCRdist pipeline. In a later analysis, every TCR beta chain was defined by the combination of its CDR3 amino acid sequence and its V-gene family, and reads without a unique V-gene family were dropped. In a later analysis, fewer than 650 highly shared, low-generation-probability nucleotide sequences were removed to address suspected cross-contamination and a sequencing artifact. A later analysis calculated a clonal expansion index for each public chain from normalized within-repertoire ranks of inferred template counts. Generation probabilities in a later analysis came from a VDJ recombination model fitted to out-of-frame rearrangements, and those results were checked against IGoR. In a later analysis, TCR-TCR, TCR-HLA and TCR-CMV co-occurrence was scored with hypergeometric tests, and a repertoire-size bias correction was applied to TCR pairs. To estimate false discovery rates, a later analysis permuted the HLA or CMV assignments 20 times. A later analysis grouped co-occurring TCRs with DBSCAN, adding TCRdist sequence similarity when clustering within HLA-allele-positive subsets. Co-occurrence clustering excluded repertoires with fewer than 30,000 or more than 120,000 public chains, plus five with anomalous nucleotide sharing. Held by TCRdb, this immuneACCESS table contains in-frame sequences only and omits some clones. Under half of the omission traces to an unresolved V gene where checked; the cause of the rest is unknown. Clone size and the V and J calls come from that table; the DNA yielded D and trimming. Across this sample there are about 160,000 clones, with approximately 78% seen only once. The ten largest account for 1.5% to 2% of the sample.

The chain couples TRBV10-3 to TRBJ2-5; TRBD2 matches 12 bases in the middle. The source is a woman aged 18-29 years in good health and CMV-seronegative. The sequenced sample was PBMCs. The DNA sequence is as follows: TGTGCCATCAGTGAGCTAGCGGGAGGGGAGACCCAGTACTTC. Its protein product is CAISELAGGETQYF.